The 2 T cell receptor beta chains below all came from one sample that was sequenced in a study of PD-1 blockade in classical Hodgkin lymphoma. Brentuximab vedotin exposure varied among the patients, all of whom had relapsed after autologous stem cell transplantation. TCRdb's copy holds only in-frame clones and misses some; the assay was immunoSEQ multiplex PCR. The data show fewer than 15,000 clones, approximately 86% seen once. The sequences come from peripheral blood mononuclear cells (PBMCs), collected at baseline. The receptors here all came from a human donor with classical Hodgkin lymphoma.

The rearrangement uses TRBV5-1 and TRBJ1-3; 8 positions match TRBD1. V was clipped by 1 base and J by 7 bases; unmatched bases: 7. This CDR3 spans 15 amino acids. Germline CDR1 reads SGHRS; CDR2 reads YFSETQ. CDR3 residues: CASSLSQGAENTIYF. The CDR3 DNA reads as TGCGCCAGCAGCTTGTCCCAGGGGGCGGAGAACACCATATATTTT.

The gene calls are TRBV19 and TRBJ1-5, with TRBD1 matching over 7 bases. The CDR3 is made up of 16 amino acids. Germline CDR1 reads LNHDA; CDR2 reads SQIVND (reference sequence). V gave up 4 bases and J gave up 1 base; unmatched junction bases: 7. CDR3 region: CASSTGTDPSNQPQHF. CDR3 nucleotide sequence: TGTGCCAGTAGTACCGGGACAGACCCGAGCAATCAGCCCCAGCATTTT.